This entry concerns a single T cell receptor (beta chain). Its antigen is not identified. Some 30,000 T cell genomes (roughly 220 ng DNA) went into each sorted-subset replicate. Using immunoSEQ multiplex PCR, the repertoire was profiled, and TCRdb retains in-frame clones only, with some absent. The profile shows about 1.1 million clones, roughly 80% of them singletons. This record comes from a study of shared clonotypes between healthy human individuals. Study-wide points: Across subsets, estimated richness was generally greater for naive than for memory populations. Of the naive CD4 clonotypes, around 5% were shared across a few donors. It was the few donors that limited the genetic and exposure-history diversity represented.

The sample consisted of memory CD4+ T cells from PBMCs. Described subset: CD45RA-negative fraction. This clonotype was obtained from a man in his late teens or twenties in good health. Some clones in this sample may be carry-over from other donors' samples.

The CDR3 DNA follows: TGTGCCAGCAGCGAGAGGACAGGGCAGCCCCAGCATTTT. This encodes CASSERTGQPQHF. The V gene is TRBV7-2, the J gene TRBJ1-5, with 8 bases identical to TRBD1. CDR3 length: 13 residues. With 5 bases clipped from V and 7 bases from J, the junction kept 4 bases outside the gene matches. CDR1 and CDR2 from the germline V gene are SGHTA and FQGNSA.